The clone carrying this T cell receptor (beta chain) was seen only a few times. TCRdb called the 5' RACE reads again in MiXCR, with one record for every CDR3 protein. The sample yields 280,000 or so distinct CDR3 sequences, 7.5% to 9.5% seen once. This specimen belongs to a study of T-cell memory formation after mild COVID-19. The CDR3 length is 14 residues. Germline assignment: CDR1 SQVTM and CDR2 ANQGSEA. V gave up 2 bases and J gave up 8 bases, with 15 bases separating them. This chain uses TRBV29-1 with TRBJ2-2; D unresolved. Material for sequencing was PBMCs or a T cell subset sorted from them (not recorded which). This TCR was recovered from a young man who had mild COVID-19 (a few samples of this study predate the infection). Cell type and time point are not known. The CDR3 protein is CSVEQDDFTGELFF. The DNA for the CDR3 is TGCAGCGTTGAACAGGACGACTTTACTGGGGAGCTGTTTTTT.